A selection of T cell receptor beta chains follows, all from one sample in a study of T-cell reconstitution after alpha-beta-depleted transplantation in children. One entry per CDR3 protein results from TCRdb running MiXCR on the PCR reads. The sample comprises 100,000 to 150,000 distinct CDR3 sequences, approximately 22% of which are singletons, and roughly a tenth rests with the top ten. Source: PBMCs, mostly from graft donor cells, taken 180 days after TCRalphabeta/CD19-depleted stem cell transplant. The source of these receptors is a male patient aged 2 to 10 who had a stem cell transplant for chronic granulomatous disease, so the T cells may come from the graft donor. Each CDR3 is given with its conserved first and last residue. Fields, in order: J gene, clone size, D gene, V gene, CDR3 DNA, CDR3 protein. A D gene is named only where the DNA matches it firmly. Not all rows give a size; the values are once, few, many and, for expanded clones, a class.

j_call: TRBJ2-2; clone_size: few; d_call: NA; v_call: TRBV12-3/TRBV12-4; cdr3_nt: TGTGCCAGCAGTTTGTTGGTCACCGGGGAGCTGTTTTTT; cdr3_aa: CASSLLVTGELFF
j_call: TRBJ1-1; clone_size: NA; d_call: NA; v_call: TRBV5-1; cdr3_nt: TGCGCCAGCAGCTTGGTCAGGGTGAACACTGAAGCTTTCTTT; cdr3_aa: CASSLVRVNTEAFF
j_call: TRBJ1-1; clone_size: NA; d_call: NA; v_call: TRBV5-1; cdr3_nt: TGCGCCAGCGTGGGGGGACCGAACACTGAAGCTTTCTTT; cdr3_aa: CASVGGPNTEAFF
j_call: TRBJ2-3; clone_size: many; d_call: TRBD2; v_call: TRBV20-1; cdr3_nt: TGCAGTGCTAGAGATCGGATAGCGGGAGGCCTCACAGATACGCAGTATTTT; cdr3_aa: CSARDRIAGGLTDTQYF
j_call: TRBJ1-2; clone_size: many; d_call: NA; v_call: TRBV12-3/TRBV12-4; cdr3_nt: TGTGCCAGCAGTCACGGGACCAACTATGGCTACACCTTC; cdr3_aa: CASSHGTNYGYTF
j_call: TRBJ1-4; clone_size: few; d_call: NA; v_call: TRBV20-1; cdr3_nt: TGCAGTGCTATCGTGGGGGCCGTTGAAAAACTGTTTTTT; cdr3_aa: CSAIVGAVEKLFF
j_call: TRBJ2-2; clone_size: many; d_call: NA; v_call: TRBV3-1; cdr3_nt: TGTGCCAGCAGCCCGACCGACCACAACACCGGGGAGCTGTTTTTT; cdr3_aa: CASSPTDHNTGELFF
j_call: TRBJ2-7; clone_size: many; d_call: NA; v_call: TRBV20-1; cdr3_nt: TGCAGTGCTAGAGAGGGCACCACCTACGAGCAGTACTTC; cdr3_aa: CSAREGTTYEQYF
j_call: TRBJ2-7; clone_size: many; d_call: NA; v_call: TRBV28; cdr3_nt: TGTGCCAGCAGACCCAATGACAGGGAGGACGAGCAGTACTTC; cdr3_aa: CASRPNDREDEQYF
j_call: TRBJ2-1; clone_size: many; d_call: TRBD2; v_call: TRBV12-3/TRBV12-4; cdr3_nt: TGTGCCAGCAGTTTAACGGGAGGTCTGGCCAATGAGCAGTTCTTC; cdr3_aa: CASSLTGGLANEQFF
j_call: TRBJ1-1; clone_size: once; d_call: NA; v_call: TRBV7-9; cdr3_nt: TGTGCCAGCAGCACCCTCGACGGGGTTCTGAACACTGAAGCTTTCTTT; cdr3_aa: CASSTLDGVLNTEAFF